These 18 T cell receptor beta chains came from one sample sequenced in a study of blood T cell repertoires in COVID-19. Clones were sequenced by immunoSEQ multiplex PCR, and TCRdb holds only the in-frame ones, with some missing. The top ten clones hold over 0.75% of a sample with 200,000 to 250,000 clones, about 90% of them seen once. The sequenced sample was peripheral blood. These receptors were taken from a man aged 60 to 75 with COVID-19, enrolled during active disease.

V is TRBV18 and J is TRBJ1-1; 7 positions agree with TRBD1. This CDR3 has 14 amino acids. Germline lookup yields CDR1 KGHSH and CDR2 LQKENI. V lost 0 bases, J lost 6 bases, and 4 bases stayed unmatched. DNA for the CDR3: TGTGCCAGCTCACCACCCGACAGGGTCGCTGAAGCTTTCTTT. Translation gives CASSPPDRVAEAFF.

For the CDR3, the DNA is TGTGCCAGCAGTTTGAGACAGGGAAAGGAGCAGTACTTC. This encodes CASSLRQGKEQYF. J is TRBJ2-7 and V is TRBV28, with TRBD1 matching 7 bases. With V trimmed by 3 bases and J by 7 bases, 6 bases remained unmatched. The CDR3 has 13 residues. Germline CDR1 is MDHEN and CDR2 is SYDVKM.

The V gene is TRBV30, the J gene TRBJ1-5; 7 nucleotides align to TRBD1. The CDR3 is made up of 14 amino acids. Trimming took 2 bases from V and 6 from J; bases not matched to a gene: 7. CDR1 is GTSNPN, CDR2 SVGIG, per germline (reference sequence). CDR3 sequence reads: CAWSWTGLGQPQHF. CDR3 sequence (DNA): TGTGCCTGGAGTTGGACAGGCCTTGGTCAGCCCCAGCATTTT. Combining the CDR3 with reference TRBV30 and TRBJ1-5 gives the whole variable domain SQTIHQWPATLVQPVGSPLSLECTVEGTSNPNLYWYRQAAGRGLQLLFYSVGIGQISSEVPQNLSASRPQDRQFILSSKKLLLSDSGFYLCAWSWTGLGQPQHFGDGTRLSIL.

The chain combines TRBV7-9 with TRBJ1-6; a possible D gene is TRBD1 (6 bases). Germline V gene lookup returns CDR1 SEHNR and CDR2 FQNEAQ (reference sequence). V was clipped by 3 bases and J by 13 bases, with 19 bases between them. This CDR3 has 15 residues. CDR3 coding DNA: TGTGCCAGCAGCTTCTCGGGACAAGGCCGAGATCCCCTCCACTTT. Translating it yields CASSFSGQGRDPLHF.

This clone was seen a few times. The genes are TRBV4-2 and TRBJ1-1, with unresolved D. The germline CDR1 and CDR2 sequences are LGHNA and YNFKEQ. The V and J ends lost 6 bases and 4 bases respectively, with 15 bases between them. The CDR3 is 14 residues long. Here the CDR3 reads CASSDGRTVTEAFF. Here the CDR3 DNA reads TGTGCCAGCAGTGATGGCAGGACTGTCACTGAAGCTTTCTTT.

This sequence joins TRBV27 and TRBJ2-7; 7 positions match TRBD1. This CDR3 is built from 15 residues. CDR1 and CDR2 from the germline V gene are MNHEY and SMNVEV (reference sequence). Germline trimming cut 2 bases from V and 0 bases from J; bases unmatched to any gene: 4. This chain's CDR3 is CASSLGTVSSYEQYF. The CDR3 DNA sequence: TGTGCCAGCAGTTTAGGGACAGTGAGCTCCTACGAGCAGTACTTC.

This chain uses TRBV6-5 with TRBJ2-5; 9 bases agree with TRBD2. The ends lost 7 bases at V and 5 bases at J; junction bases unmatched: 5. The V gene's germline CDR1 is MNHEY and CDR2 SVGAGI. This CDR3 is built from 13 residues. The CDR3 reads CASTLGLAETQYF. CDR3 sequence (DNA): TGTGCCAGCACTCTGGGACTAGCCGAGACCCAGTACTTC.

The gene calls are TRBV28 and TRBJ2-7; D uncertain. Germline CDR1 MDHEN, CDR2 SYDVKM. Trimming shortened V by 4 bases and J by 0 bases, and 10 bases separated the two germline ends. The CDR3 spans 14 residues. CDR3: CASSSRDISYEQYF. CDR3 in DNA: TGTGCCAGCAGTTCCCGCGACATCTCCTACGAGCAGTACTTC.

This clone appeared a single time. The genes are TRBV4-1 and TRBJ1-5, with D uncertain. With 1 base removed from V and 3 bases from J, the gap between germline ends came to 13 bases. Germline CDR1 and CDR2: MGHRA and YSYEKL. The CDR3 totals 16 residues. The CDR3 here is CASSQVGSQPNQPQHF. The CDR3 nucleotides read TGCGCCAGCAGCCAAGTGGGCAGCCAGCCCAATCAGCCCCAGCATTTT.

The J gene is TRBJ2-3, the V gene TRBV6-5, with 11 bases identical to TRBD2. Unmatched junction bases numbered 2, after V lost 6 bases and J lost 0 bases. The CDR3 length is 15 residues. Germline CDR1 is MNHEY and CDR2 is SVGAGI. The CDR3 sequence: CASSTSGGSTDTQYF. The CDR3 DNA reads TGTGCCAGCAGCACTAGCGGGGGAAGCACAGATACGCAGTATTTT.

V and J are TRBV27 and TRBJ2-7; D is possibly TRBD1 (6 bases). The CDR3 contains 16 residues. Germline CDR1 and CDR2: MNHEY and SMNVEV (reference sequence). V lost 5 bases and J 0 bases, leaving 17 bases between the germline ends. The CDR3, as DNA: TGTGCCAGCAGTCCCCGGGACAATCACTACTCCTACGAGCAGTACTTC. Translated, it gives CASSPRDNHYSYEQYF.

V is TRBV7-8 and J is TRBJ2-7, with 8 bases fitting TRBD1. The CDR3 runs 15 residues. Germline-derived CDR1 and CDR2 are SGHVS and FQNEAQ. V gave up 2 bases and J gave up 5 bases; unmatched junction bases: 8. Written as DNA, the CDR3 is TGTGCCAGCAGCTTATCCGGACAGGGTAGGAACGAGCAGTACTTC. This translates into CASSLSGQGRNEQYF.

This clone was counted only a few times. This chain links TRBV10-3 with TRBJ2-1; 13 positions match TRBD2. Germline CDR1 ENHRY, CDR2 SYGVKD. J lost 5 bases, V lost 10 bases, and 5 bases had no gene match. This CDR3 is 14 amino acids long. The CDR3 protein is CASTTSGGDNEQFF. DNA for the CDR3: TGTGCCAGTACCACTAGCGGGGGGGACAATGAGCAGTTCTTC.

This sequence joins TRBV27 and TRBJ2-7; D unclear. Germline V lookup: CDR1 MNHEY, CDR2 SMNVEV (reference sequence). This CDR3 is 13 amino acids long. V was trimmed by 5 bases and J by 1 base, leaving 9 bases between them. This chain's CDR3 is CASSAHHSYEQYF. DNA of the CDR3: TGTGCCAGCAGTGCACACCATTCCTACGAGCAGTACTTC.

The chain joins TRBV7-6 to TRBJ1-1; D gene uncertain. Germline lookup yields CDR1 SGHVS and CDR2 FNYEAQ. V lost 1 base and J lost 0, with 9 bases in between. CDR3 length: 15 amino acids. The CDR3 loop is CASSLGRPMNTEAFF. CDR3 nucleotide sequence: TGTGCCAGCAGCTTAGGCAGGCCCATGAACACTGAAGCTTTCTTT.

V is TRBV6-6 and J is TRBJ1-4; 7 nucleotides agree with TRBD1. Per the germline V gene, CDR1 is MNHNY and CDR2 is SVGAGI (reference sequence). J lost 7 bases, V lost 6 bases, and 2 bases had no gene match. This CDR3 comprises 12 residues. CDR3 in amino acids: CASRQGFEKLFF. The CDR3 region has the DNA TGTGCCAGCAGACAGGGGTTTGAAAAACTGTTTTTT.

This clone occurred once. The J gene is TRBJ1-4, the V gene TRBV29-1; D is undetermined. This CDR3 has 15 amino acids. The V gene's germline CDR1 is SQVTM and CDR2 ANQGSEA. V was shortened by 6 bases and J by 0 bases, with 14 bases between the two germline ends. The chain's CDR3 is CSVQRDSATNEKLFF. The CDR3 nucleotides are TGCAGCGTCCAAAGAGACTCCGCAACTAATGAAAAACTGTTTTTT.

The chain couples TRBV18 to TRBJ1-1, with no clear D. CDR3 length: 14 residues. Trimming pared 3 bases from V and 1 base from J, leaving 9 bases between. CDR1 is KGHSH and CDR2 is LQKENI in the germline V gene. The CDR3 DNA sequence: TGTGCCAGCTCACCGACCAGCGGGAACACTGAAGCTTTCTTT. Protein product: CASSPTSGNTEAFF.